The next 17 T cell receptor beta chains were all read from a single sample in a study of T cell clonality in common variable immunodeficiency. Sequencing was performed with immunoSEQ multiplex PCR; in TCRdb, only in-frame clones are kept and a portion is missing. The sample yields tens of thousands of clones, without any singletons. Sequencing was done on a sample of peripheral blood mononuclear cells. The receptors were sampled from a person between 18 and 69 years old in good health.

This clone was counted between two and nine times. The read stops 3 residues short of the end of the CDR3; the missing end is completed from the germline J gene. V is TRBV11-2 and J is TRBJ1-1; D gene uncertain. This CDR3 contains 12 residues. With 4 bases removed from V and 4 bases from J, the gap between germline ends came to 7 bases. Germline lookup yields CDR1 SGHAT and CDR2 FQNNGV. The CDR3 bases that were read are TGTGCCAGCAGCTGGGCCGGCACTGAA. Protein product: CASSWAGTE. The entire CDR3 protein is CASSWAGTEAFF.

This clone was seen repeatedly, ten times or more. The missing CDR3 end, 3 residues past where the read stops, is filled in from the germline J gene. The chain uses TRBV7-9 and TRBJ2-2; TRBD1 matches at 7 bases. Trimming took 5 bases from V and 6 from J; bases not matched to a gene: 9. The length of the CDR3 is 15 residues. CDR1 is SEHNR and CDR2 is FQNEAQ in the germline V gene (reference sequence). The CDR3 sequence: CASSPQRQGAGELFF. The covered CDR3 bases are TGTGCCAGCAGCCCGCAGCGTCAGGGGGCCGGGGAG.

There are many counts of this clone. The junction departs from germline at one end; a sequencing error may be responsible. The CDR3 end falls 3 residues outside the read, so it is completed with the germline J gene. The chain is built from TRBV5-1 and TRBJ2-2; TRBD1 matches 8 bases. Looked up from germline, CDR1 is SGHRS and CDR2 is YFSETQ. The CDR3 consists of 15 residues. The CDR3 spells CASSSQGANNGELFF. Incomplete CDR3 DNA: TGCGCCAGCAGCTCGCAGGGGGCGAACAACGGGGAG.

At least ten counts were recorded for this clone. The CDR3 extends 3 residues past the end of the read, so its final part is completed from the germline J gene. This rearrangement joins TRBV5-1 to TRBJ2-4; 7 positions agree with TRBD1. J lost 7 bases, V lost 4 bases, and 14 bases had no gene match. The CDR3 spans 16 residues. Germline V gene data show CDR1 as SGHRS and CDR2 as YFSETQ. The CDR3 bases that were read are TGCGCCAGCAGCAGGACGGGACAGTCGGCAATCAACATT. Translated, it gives CASSRTGQSAINI. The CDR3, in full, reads CASSRTGQSAINIQYF.

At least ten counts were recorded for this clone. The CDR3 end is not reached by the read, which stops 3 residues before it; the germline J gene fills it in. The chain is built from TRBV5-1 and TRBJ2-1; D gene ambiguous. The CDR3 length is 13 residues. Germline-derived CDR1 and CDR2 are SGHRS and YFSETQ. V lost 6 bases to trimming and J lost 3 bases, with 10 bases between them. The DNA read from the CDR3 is TGCGCCAGCACCGACACCGACTACAATGAG. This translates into CASTDTDYNE. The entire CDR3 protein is CASTDTDYNEQFF.

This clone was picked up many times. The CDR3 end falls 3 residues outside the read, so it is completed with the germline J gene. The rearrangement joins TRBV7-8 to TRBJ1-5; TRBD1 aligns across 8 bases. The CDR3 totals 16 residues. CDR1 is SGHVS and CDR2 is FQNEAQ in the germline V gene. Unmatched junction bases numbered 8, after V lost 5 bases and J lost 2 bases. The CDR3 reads CASSPSDRGGNQPQHF. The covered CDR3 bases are TGTGCCAGCAGCCCCTCCGACAGGGGCGGCAATCAGCCC.

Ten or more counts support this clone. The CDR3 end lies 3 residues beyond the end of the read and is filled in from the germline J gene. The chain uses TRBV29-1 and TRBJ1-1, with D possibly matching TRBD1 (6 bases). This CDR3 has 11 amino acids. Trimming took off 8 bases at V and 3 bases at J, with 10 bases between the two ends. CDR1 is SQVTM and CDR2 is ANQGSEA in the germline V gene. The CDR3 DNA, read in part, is TGCAGCCTGAGACAGGACACTGAA. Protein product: CSLRQDTE. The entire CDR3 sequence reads CSLRQDTEAFF.

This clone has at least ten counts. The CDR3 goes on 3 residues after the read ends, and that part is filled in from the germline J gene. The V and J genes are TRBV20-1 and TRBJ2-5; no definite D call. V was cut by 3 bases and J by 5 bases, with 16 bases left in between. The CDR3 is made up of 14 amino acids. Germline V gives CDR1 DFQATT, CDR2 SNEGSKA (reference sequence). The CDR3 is CSASGISRRETQYF. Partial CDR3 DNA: TGCAGTGCTAGCGGTATATCCCGTCGGGAGACC.

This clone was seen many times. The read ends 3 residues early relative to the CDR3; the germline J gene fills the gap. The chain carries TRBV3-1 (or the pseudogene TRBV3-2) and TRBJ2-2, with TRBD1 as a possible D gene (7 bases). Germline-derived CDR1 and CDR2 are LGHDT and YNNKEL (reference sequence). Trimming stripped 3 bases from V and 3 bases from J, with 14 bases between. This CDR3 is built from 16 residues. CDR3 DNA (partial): TGTGCCAGCAGCCACCTGGAGGGGGCCGACACCGGGGAG. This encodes CASSHLEGADTGE. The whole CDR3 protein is CASSHLEGADTGELFF.

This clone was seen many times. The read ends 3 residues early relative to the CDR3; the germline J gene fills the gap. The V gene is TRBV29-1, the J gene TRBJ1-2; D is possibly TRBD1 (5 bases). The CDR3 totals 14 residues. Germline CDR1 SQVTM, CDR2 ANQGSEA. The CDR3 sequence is CSVTLPPGNKGYTF. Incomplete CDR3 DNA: TGCAGCGTAACCTTACCGCCAGGGAACAAAGGC.

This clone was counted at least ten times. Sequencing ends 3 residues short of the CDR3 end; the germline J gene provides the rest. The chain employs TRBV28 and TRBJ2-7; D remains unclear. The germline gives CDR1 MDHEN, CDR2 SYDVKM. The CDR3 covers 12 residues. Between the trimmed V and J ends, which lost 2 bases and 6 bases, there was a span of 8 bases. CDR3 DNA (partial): TGTGCCAGCAGTTTAAAACTGCGCGAG. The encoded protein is CASSLKLRE. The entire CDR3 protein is CASSLKLREQYF.

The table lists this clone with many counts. CDR3 in amino acids: CATSDSPGLHTSGSVSEQFF. Partial CDR3 DNA: TGTGCCACCAGTGATTCCCCGGGACTTCATACTAGCGGGAGTGTGAGTGAG. The chain joins TRBV24-1 to TRBJ2-1; TRBD2 agrees at 11 bases. The CDR3 is cut off 3 residues early in the read; its end comes from the germline J gene. Germline-derived CDR1 and CDR2 are KGHDR and SFDVKD. V lost 2 bases and J lost 9; bases outside the gene matches: 20. The CDR3 covers 20 residues.

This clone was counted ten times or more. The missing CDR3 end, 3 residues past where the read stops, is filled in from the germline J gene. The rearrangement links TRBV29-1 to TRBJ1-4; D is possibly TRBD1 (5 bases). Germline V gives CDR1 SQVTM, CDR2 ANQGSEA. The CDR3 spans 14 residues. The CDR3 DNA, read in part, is TGCAGCGTTGAAGGGGGCCCTGGGGCCAACGTA. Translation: CSVEGGPGANV. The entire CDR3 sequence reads CSVEGGPGANVLFF.

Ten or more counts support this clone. The part of the CDR3 DNA that was read is TGTGCCAGCAGTTACCAGGGGTGGAACACTGAA. As protein: CASSYQGWNTE. The CDR3 reads in full as CASSYQGWNTEAFF. The chain links TRBV27 to TRBJ1-1; D might be TRBD1 (6 bases). The observed sequence ends 3 residues before the CDR3 terminus, with the missing tail filled in from the germline J gene. Trimming cost V 4 bases and J 1 base, with 10 bases left between them. Germline V lookup: CDR1 MNHEY, CDR2 SMNVEV (reference sequence). The CDR3 sequence is 14 residues long.

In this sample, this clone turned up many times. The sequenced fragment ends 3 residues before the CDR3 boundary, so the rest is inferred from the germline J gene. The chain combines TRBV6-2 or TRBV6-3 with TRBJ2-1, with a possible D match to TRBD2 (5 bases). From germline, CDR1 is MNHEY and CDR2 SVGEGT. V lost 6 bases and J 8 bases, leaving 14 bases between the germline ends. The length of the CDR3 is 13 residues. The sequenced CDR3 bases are TGTGCCAGCAGGGAAGGCGGGTTGGATGAG. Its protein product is CASREGGLDE. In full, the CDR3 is CASREGGLDEQFF.

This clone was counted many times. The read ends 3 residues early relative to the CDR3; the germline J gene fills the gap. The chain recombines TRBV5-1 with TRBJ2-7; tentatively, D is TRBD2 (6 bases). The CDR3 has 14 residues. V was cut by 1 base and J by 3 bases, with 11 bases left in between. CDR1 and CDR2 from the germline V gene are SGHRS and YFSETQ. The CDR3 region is CASSLSLAVYEQYF. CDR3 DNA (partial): TGCGCCAGCAGCTTGTCACTAGCAGTCTACGAG.

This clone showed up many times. The CDR3 bases that were read are TGTGCCAGCAGCCCTGGGGCCGCGCCCGATCAGCCC. Translation: CASSPGAAPDQP. The full CDR3 sequence reads CASSPGAAPDQPQHF. The rearrangement links TRBV7-6 to TRBJ1-5, with a possible D match to TRBD1 (5 bases). The read stops 3 residues short of the end of the CDR3; the missing end is completed from the germline J gene. The CDR3 sequence is 15 residues long. Per germline, CDR1 SGHVS and CDR2 FNYEAQ. The V end was cut by 5 bases, the J end by 5 bases, with 16 bases between. The full variable domain, its missing parts supplied by reference TRBV7-6 and TRBJ1-5, is GAGVSQSPRYKVTKRGQDVALRCDPISGHVSLYWYRQALGQGPEFLTYFNYEAQQDKSGLPNDRFSAERPEGSISTLTIQRTEQRDSAMYRCASSPGAAPDQPQHFGDGTRLSIL.